This is a list of T cell receptor beta chains from one sample in a study of CD8 T cells in ankylosing spondylitis. One entry per CDR3 protein results from TCRdb running MiXCR on the 5' RACE reads. The sample has 750,000 to 850,000 distinct CDR3 sequences; about 10% are singletons. What was sequenced was blood, either unsorted or a sorted T cell fraction (not recorded which). These TCRs come from a male donor with ankylosing spondylitis. Each CDR3 is given with its conserved first and last residue. D genes are given only for firm matches. The listing skips clone size in some rows; elsewhere it reads once, few, many or a size class.

many	13	.	TRBV29-1	TRBJ1-1	TGCAGCGTTGCTGTCCGGGGGAACACTGAAGCTTTCTTT	CSVAVRGNTEAFF
few	14	.	TRBV20-1	TRBJ1-1	TGCAGTGCTAGAGCACCCCAGGGGCGCACTGAAGCTTTCTTT	CSARAPQGRTEAFF
.	14	.	TRBV7-8	TRBJ1-2	TGTGCCAGCAGCTTAGGGTCAGGGTTCTATGGCTACACCTTC	CASSLGSGFYGYTF
few	20	TRBD2	TRBV15	TRBJ2-1	TGTGCCACCAGCAGACCTGTACCTAGCGGGAGGGCCCTCGTTGGGAATGAGCAGTTCTTC	CATSRPVPSGRALVGNEQFF
.	13	.	TRBV3-1	TRBJ2-2	TGTGCCAGCAGCCCGTGGTGGGCCGGGGAGCTGTTTTTT	CASSPWWAGELFF
.	15	TRBD1	TRBV4-1	TRBJ1-3	TGCGCCAGCAGCCATACAGGGGGAGCTGGAAACACCATATATTTT	CASSHTGGAGNTIYF
.	16	.	TRBV5-1	TRBJ2-2	TGCGCCAGCATCTGGGGGGGCACGTACAACACCGGGGAGCTGTTTTTT	CASIWGGTYNTGELFF
.	14	.	TRBV5-4	TRBJ2-5	TGTGCCAGCAGCCTGGACCAGCGGCAAGAGACCCAGTACTTC	CASSLDQRQETQYF
few	16	.	TRBV5-1	TRBJ1-6	TGCGCCAGCAGCTTACAGTCAAGCTCCTATAATTCACCCCTCCACTTT	CASSLQSSSYNSPLHF
few	19	TRBD2	TRBV24-1	TRBJ2-1	TGTGCCACCAGTGATTCCGCGGGGGGGGTTCCCATCTCCTACAATGAGCAGTTCTTC	CATSDSAGGVPISYNEQFF
.	12	.	TRBV20-1	TRBJ2-7	TGCAGTGCTAGGGATCCCGCCGGGGAGCAGTACTTC	CSARDPAGEQYF
few	17	.	TRBV12-3/TRBV12-4	TRBJ2-3	TGTGCCAGCAGCGACCCTTTGCGCGACCCAAGCACAGATACGCAGTATTTT	CASSDPLRDPSTDTQYF
.	15	.	TRBV5-1	TRBJ1-6	TGCGCCAGCAGCATAAGAACCCCTTATAATTCACCCCTCCACTTT	CASSIRTPYNSPLHF
few	16	.	TRBV3-1	TRBJ1-2	TGTGCCAGCAGCCAAACGGCAGGGAAGGAGAGCTATGGCTACACCTTC	CASSQTAGKESYGYTF
.	16	.	TRBV7-2	TRBJ1-5	TGTGCCAGCAGCTTAGCGTGGCACACCCGCAATACGCCCCAGAATTTT	CASSLAWHTRNTPQNF
.	14	.	TRBV11-3	TRBJ2-3	TGTGCCAGCAGCTCGGACGGGGCGGGAGATACGCAGTATTTT	CASSSDGAGDTQYF
few	15	.	TRBV7-2	TRBJ1-1	TGTGCCAGCACCCCCCGATGGGGGAGGAACACTGAAGCTTTCTTT	CASTPRWGRNTEAFF
.	14	TRBD1	TRBV5-1	TRBJ1-2	TGCGCCAGCAGCTCGGACAGGGGGGTCTATGGCTACACCTTC	CASSSDRGVYGYTF
few	16	.	TRBV29-1	TRBJ2-3	TGCAGCGGGGGGGGCGTGCTGGTCTCAAGCACAGATACGCAGTATTTT	CSGGGVLVSSTDTQYF
.	14	.	TRBV27	TRBJ2-2	TGTGCCAGCAGTTTTAGCAGGATGGCCGGGGAGCTGTTTTTT	CASSFSRMAGELFF
few	14	TRBD1	TRBV20-1	TRBJ1-4	TGCAGTGCAGGGCGGACAGGGCGGGTTGAAAAACTGTTTTTT	CSAGRTGRVEKLFF
few	14	.	TRBV20-1	TRBJ1-4	TGCAGTGCTTCCATTCCGCCACTTAATGAAAAACTGTTTTTT	CSASIPPLNEKLFF
many	17	.	TRBV5-1	TRBJ2-5	TGCGCCAGCAGCTTGGGGGCTAGCGCACTTGTCCCAGAGACCCAGTACTTC	CASSLGASALVPETQYF
few	12	.	TRBV27	TRBJ1-6	TGTGCCAGCAGAATGACCGATTCACCCCTCCACTTT	CASRMTDSPLHF
many	14	.	TRBV20-1	TRBJ1-4	TGCAGTGCTAGAGATCTAGGATCCAATGAAAAACTGTTTTTT	CSARDLGSNEKLFF
.	15	TRBD2	TRBV5-1	TRBJ2-1	TGCGCCAGCAGCTCGGGACTAGCGGGATACTATGAGCAGTTCTTC	CASSSGLAGYYEQFF
many	12	TRBD2	TRBV20-1	TRBJ2-7	TGCAGTGTTCCGACTAGCGGCTACGAGCAGTACTTC	CSVPTSGYEQYF
.	14	TRBD1	TRBV28	TRBJ1-2	TGTGCCAGCAGCCCACAAGGGGGCCACTATGGCTACACCTTC	CASSPQGGHYGYTF
few	15	.	TRBV15	TRBJ1-2	TGTGCCACCAGCAGAGACCAATCCGAGTCCGATGGCTACACCTTC	CATSRDQSESDGYTF
few	13	.	TRBV7-2	TRBJ2-6	TGTGCCAGCAGGTTTACCGGGGCCAACGTCCTGACTTTC	CASRFTGANVLTF
few	13	.	TRBV18	TRBJ1-1	TGTGCCAGCTCCCCCGGCCTTCCCCTGGGGGCTTTCTTT	CASSPGLPLGAFF
.	14	.	TRBV28	TRBJ2-7	TGTGCCAGCAGTTTGGCAGGGGTTGTGAACGAGCAGTACTTC	CASSLAGVVNEQYF
.	17	TRBD2	TRBV20-1	TRBJ2-1	TGCAGTGCTAGAGAGGGCCCCCTAGCGGGAGCCTACAATGAGCAGTTCTTC	CSAREGPLAGAYNEQFF
many	15	TRBD2	TRBV7-2	TRBJ2-2	TGTGCCAGCAGCCAAGCGGGGGCCCTCACCGGGGAGCTGTTTTTT	CASSQAGALTGELFF
many	11	.	TRBV29-1	TRBJ1-2	TGCAGCGTTGAAGGGGTTTATGGCTACACCTTC	CSVEGVYGYTF
many	13	TRBD1	TRBV20-1	TRBJ1-2	TGCAGTGCTAGGGAGACAGGGAACTATGGCTACACCTTC	CSARETGNYGYTF
few	14	TRBD1	TRBV28	TRBJ1-5	TGTGCCAGCAGGACCGGACAGGGGTATCAGCCCCAGCATTTT	CASRTGQGYQPQHF
many	14	TRBD2	TRBV20-1	TRBJ2-3	TGCAGTGCTAGAAGCGGGAGGGCATATGATACGCAGTATTTT	CSARSGRAYDTQYF
.	16	TRBD2	TRBV20-1	TRBJ2-7	TGCAGTGCTAGTGGTAGCGGGAGGGGTACGACGTACGAGCAGTACTTC	CSASGSGRGTTYEQYF
.	16	.	TRBV5-1	TRBJ2-6	TGCGCCAGCAGCTTGACCCCCAACTCTGGGGCCAACGTCCTGACTTTC	CASSLTPNSGANVLTF
.	14	TRBD2	TRBV20-1	TRBJ2-1	TGCAGTGCCCAAACGACTAGCGGGAGCGTTGAGCAGTTCTTC	CSAQTTSGSVEQFF
.	15	TRBD1	TRBV7-9	TRBJ1-3	TGTGCCAGCAGCGCCGACAGGGCCTCTGGAAACACCATATATTTT	CASSADRASGNTIYF
few	16	.	TRBV4-3	TRBJ1-6	TGCGCCAGCAGCCAAATAGGGCAGGGAATTAATTCACCCCTCCACTTT	CASSQIGQGINSPLHF